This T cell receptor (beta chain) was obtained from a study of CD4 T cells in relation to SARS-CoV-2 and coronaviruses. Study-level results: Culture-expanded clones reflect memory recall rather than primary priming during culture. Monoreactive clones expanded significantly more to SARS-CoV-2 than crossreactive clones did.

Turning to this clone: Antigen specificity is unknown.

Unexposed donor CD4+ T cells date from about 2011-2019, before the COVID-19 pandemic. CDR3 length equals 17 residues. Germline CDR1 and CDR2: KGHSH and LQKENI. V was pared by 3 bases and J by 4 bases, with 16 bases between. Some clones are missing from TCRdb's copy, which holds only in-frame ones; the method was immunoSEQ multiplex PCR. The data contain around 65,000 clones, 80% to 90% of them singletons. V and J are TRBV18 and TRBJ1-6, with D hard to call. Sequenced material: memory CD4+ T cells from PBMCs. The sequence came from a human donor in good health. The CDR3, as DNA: TGTGCCAGCTCACCCACTGGACCCCCGATTTATAATTCACCCCTCCACTTT. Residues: CASSPTGPPIYNSPLHF.